This section outlines one T cell receptor beta chain sequence together with its context. Its specificity is unknown. This sample was taken from a study of OX40 agonist ivuxolimab in advanced cancers. Study background: Earlier anti-PD-1, anti-PD-L1 or anti-CTLA-4 therapy was permitted; under 50% had received some.

Data came from immunoSEQ multiplex PCR; TCRdb stores just in-frame clones and leaves some out. Altogether 78,000 or so clones are present, about 91% being singletons, with the ten largest covering about 3%. Whole-study results and caveats: Fewer expanded clones were found on average in CD4+ than in CD8+ T cells.

The germline V gene encodes CDR1 SEHNR and CDR2 FQNEAQ (reference sequence). V trimming: 4 bases; J trimming: 4 bases; junction bases outside the gene matches: 4. This CDR3 has 15 residues. The chain has TRBV7-9 and TRBJ2-2; TRBD2 matches at 9 bases. This specimen was CD4+ or CD8+ T cells sorted from blood, taken in a trial of the OX40 agonist ivuxolimab. The origin of this receptor is an adult with an advanced solid tumor such as melanoma, head and neck, liver or kidney cancer. CDR3 coding DNA: TGTGCCAGCAGCTCAATTAGCGGGGGCACCGGGGAGCTGTTTTTT. Translation gives CASSSISGGTGELFF.